This TCR beta chain was identified during a study of identical twins (TCRdb year 2016). For the wider study: To test whether fetal clonotypes persist, this study deep-sequenced TCR alpha and beta repertoires from monozygotic twins, from unrelated adults of various ages, and from cord blood. To rule out contamination, the twin experiments were replicated at different times with different library preparation protocols.

This clonotype was detected a few times. Which antigen it targets is not known. It has no much larger one-base neighbor in the sample; base qualities were not kept. All donors were healthy Caucasians. Three pairs of female monozygotic twins, all aged about 18 to 29 years, were included in the twin cohort. Positive isolation kits from Invitrogen were used to isolate the CD4+ and CD8+ T cell populations. What the study reported, not specific to this receptor: Zero-insertion analyses could be partly confounded by invariant T cells such as MAIT and iNKT, though diverse VJ usage argued against such confounding for most clonotypes. Conclusions relied on cross-sectional statistical analysis, since the same donors could not be followed over many years. In monozygotic twins, recombination models systematically underestimated out-of-frame TCR alpha sharing, but the models matched the sharing seen between unrelated individuals. Compared with coincidental sharing between unrelated individuals, out-of-frame TCR alpha sequences shared between twins showed an excess of sequences with low generation probability. Fewer insertions were carried by abundant cord blood beta clonotypes, a similar but weaker trend appeared in young adult naive repertoires, and no such trend appeared in memory repertoires. In beta out-of-frame sequences, excess twin sharing was weaker, because having fewer shared sequences lowered the signal-to-noise ratio.

The library was generated by 5' RACE. Sequencing instrument: Illumina HiSeq 2000. Template switching introduced a universal primer binding site; the final cDNA contained a unique molecular identifier, enabling accurate counting of TCR cDNA molecules. Specific primers in the conserved constant-segment region were used to synthesize first-strand cDNA for TCR alpha and beta chains. To control for contamination, every cDNA library was double barcoded, receiving both a SMART-Mk sample barcode and Illumina barcodes. Two successive PCR steps introduced TruSeq adapter sequences along with Illumina sample barcodes. Sequencing of the TCR alpha and beta cDNA libraries was done on the Illumina HiSeq platform using custom primers. The paper's data handling went like this. Unique molecular identifiers were extracted from raw reads with MiGEC, and CDR3 positions were determined with MiXCR. Recombination models were inferred per individual with the repgenHMM and IGoR tools using an EM algorithm. The tcR package in R was used for shared clonotype analysis, with sharing normalized by the product of cloneset sizes. Out-of-frame nonproductive sequences were analyzed to study raw recombination free of thymic and clonal selection effects. TCRdb reprocessing: public reads trimmed at Q25 with fastp, clones called with MiXCR, in-frame beta chains kept. Every distinct CDR3 protein forms one entry, paired with its most common genes and DNA. These V and J calls rely on TCRdb rather than the paper's analysis. The sample table lists about 530,000 distinct CDR3 sequences, about 20% of them with a count of one. The ten largest clones add up to around 0.5% of the sample.

The data were also submitted as part of a second study, on yellow fever vaccine responses in identical twins. As the second publication notes: According to the authors, in identical twins the way T cells responded to vaccination appeared partly convergent and partly personalized. The study precisely tracked vaccine-responding T cell clones in identical twins.

The specimen sequenced was CD4+ T cells sorted from blood. This TCR came from a young woman in good health.

The CDR3 has the sequence CASSSRTSGSIYEQYF. The sequenced DNA is TGTGCCAGCAGTTCGCGAACTAGCGGGAGTATCTACGAGCAGTACTTC. The rearrangement joined TRBV12-3 or TRBV12-4 to TRBJ2-7; 11 bases in the middle match TRBD2. From V the trimming removes 4 bases and from J it removes 3 bases, while the gene matches leave 8 bases of the junction unaccounted for. The CDR3 contains 16 residues, cysteine and phenylalanine counted. The only DNA kept is the CDR3, 48 bases in frame from the first base.